This T cell receptor (beta chain) comes out of a study of cytomegalovirus exposure and HLA in healthy donors. This clone is a singleton in its sample. Its antigen is as yet unknown. Study results and caveats: Later, an analysis showed that TCR beta chains associated with HLA were more clonally expanded than others that were equally common.

V was clipped by 7 bases and J by 2 bases, with 11 bases between them. Germline loops: CDR1 MNHEY, CDR2 SVGAGI. The CDR3 sequence is 14 residues long. Primers for the PCR totalled 60 Vbeta and 13 Jbeta. Only in-frame clones appear in the TCRdb table, and some are missing; sequencing was by immunoSEQ multiplex PCR. This sample carries 130,000 or so clones, roughly four fifths of them seen once, and the ten largest clones take around 1.6%. The V and J genes are TRBV6-5 and TRBJ2-2; no clear D. The sequenced sample was PBMCs. The sequence was collected from a woman aged 18-29 years in good health and CMV-seronegative. The CDR3 sequence is CASTLDLNTGELFF. In nucleotides, the CDR3 is TGTGCCAGCACCTTAGATCTAAACACCGGGGAGCTGTTTTTT.